This is a list of T cell receptor beta chains from one sample in a study of shared clonotypes between healthy human individuals. Using immunoSEQ multiplex PCR, the repertoire was profiled, and TCRdb retains in-frame clones only, with some absent. The sample includes approximately 1,500,000 clones, 95% to 97% seen only once; the top ten take roughly 1.1%. Sequencing was carried out using naive CD4+ T cells sorted from blood. The source is a man younger than 45 in good health. Each CDR3 is given with its conserved first and last residue. D genes are given only for firm matches. Some rows mark clone size as missing; the rest say once, few, many or name a class of expanded clone.

V	D	J	size	DNA	CDR3
TRBV5-6	.	TRBJ1-2	.	TGTGCCAGCAGCTTGTATCAGGGAGCACGAGTCCAGATCTTC	CASSLYQGARVQIF
TRBV5-1	TRBD2	TRBJ2-2	.	TGCGCCAGCAGCGTACTGACTAGCGGGTTAGGCACCGGGGAGCTGTTTTTT	CASSVLTSGLGTGELFF
TRBV5-4	.	TRBJ2-7	.	TGTGCCAGCAGGTCGAACCGGGGCAACGAGCAGTACTTC	CASRSNRGNEQYF
TRBV2	.	TRBJ2-1	.	TGTGCCAGCAGTGAAGCCAGGAACCCTTACAATGAGCAGTTCTTC	CASSEARNPYNEQFF
TRBV5-1	.	TRBJ2-1	.	TGCGCCAGCAGCTTGTCAGGGCTCGGTGAGCAGTTCTTC	CASSLSGLGEQFF
TRBV15	.	TRBJ2-7	.	TGTGCCACCAGCAGAGAATCTCCGGGATCCTACGAGCAGTACTTC	CATSRESPGSYEQYF
TRBV7-9	TRBD1	TRBJ1-4	.	TGTGCCAGCAGCATACCTACAGGGGGCTTATATGAAAAACTGTTTTTT	CASSIPTGGLYEKLFF
TRBV6-1	.	TRBJ1-5	.	TGTGCCAGCAGTTGGACCAGGGACGACAATCAGCCCCAGCATTTT	CASSWTRDDNQPQHF
TRBV21-1	.	TRBJ2-1	.	TGTGCCAGCAGCAAAGGGGGCCTTCTTAGCTCCTACAATGAGCAGTTCTTC	CASSKGGLLSSYNEQFF
TRBV28	TRBD1	TRBJ2-7	once	TGTGCCAGCAGCCCCGGGACAGACGTCTCCTACGAGCAGTACTTC	CASSPGTDVSYEQYF
TRBV28	.	TRBJ1-4	once	TGTGCCAGCAGTGCACAGATTGCAACTAATGAAAAACTGTTTTTT	CASSAQIATNEKLFF
TRBV5-1	.	TRBJ1-4	.	TGCGCCAGCAGCTCTACAGGGCCTCGGGAAAAACTGTTTTTT	CASSSTGPREKLFF
TRBV27	.	TRBJ1-5	.	TGTGCCAGCAGTTTTGACTACAGGGACAGCAATCAGCCCCAGCATTTT	CASSFDYRDSNQPQHF
TRBV7-9	.	TRBJ1-5	.	TGTGCCAGCAGCTTATCCCAAGGATACAATCAGCCCCAGCATTTT	CASSLSQGYNQPQHF
TRBV6-1	TRBD1	TRBJ2-3	.	TGTGCCAGCAAGATGACAGGGAGTAGCACAGATACGCAGTATTTT	CASKMTGSSTDTQYF
TRBV18	.	TRBJ1-1	.	TGTGCCAGCTCACCGTATAGCCGGGAACCTGAAGCTTTCTTT	CASSPYSREPEAFF